This T cell receptor (beta chain) derives from a study of shared clonotypes between healthy human individuals (dated by TCRdb to about 2020). Context from the whole study: A couple of women and three men aged 18 to 49 years were included in the cohort. Libraries were prepared and TCR repertoires were sequenced by different laboratories using diverse techniques, in order to increase sequencing depth and limit assay-specific biases. For each donor, three plates each were used for CD4 naive and CD4 memory, two plates were used for CD8 naive, and one plate was used for CD8 memory. Blood TCR repertoires of a handful of healthy adults were deeply sequenced to estimate repertoire size and the extent of clonotype sharing between individuals. Leukapheresis yielded between about 0.85 and 10 billion PBMCs per donor. The investigation overall reported the following: Sampling was restricted to blood, and TCR repertoires in tissues likely differ from the TCR repertoires found in blood. Rarefaction of sorted-subset datasets indicated incomplete sequencing despite the large sequencing depth. Sharing across several donors was observed for 5% to 6.5% of naive CD4, over 3% of naive CD8, around 2.5% of memory CD4, and roughly 0.4% of memory CD8 clonotypes. Naive subsets generally had larger estimated clonotype richness than memory subsets. Because the study included only a small number of donors, the genetic and exposure-history diversity represented was limited. Compared with non-shared clonotypes, the clonotypes found in all four sorted-subset donors had higher generation probabilities. Pairwise subsampling indicated that sequencing depth was expected to affect the degree of clonotype sharing among donors.

Using the deep immunoSEQ assay, TCR CDR3 regions were amplified from genomic DNA by multiplex PCR. Genomic DNA extracted from each cell subset was distributed evenly over all wells of several immunoSEQ 96-well plates, and each plate served as one replicate. For sorted subsets, around 0.2 ug of genomic DNA, equivalent to 25,000 to 30,000 T cell genomes, went into each replicate PCR. Purified libraries were measured with a Qubit 3.0 fluorometer, size-checked on a Bioanalyzer 2100, and measured again with the KAPA Library Quantification kit. A separate single-read 150-cycle Illumina NextSeq 550 flow cell was used to sequence each immunoSEQ 96-well plate. In the authors' own workflow: Because the immunoSEQ output held only junctional sequences and lacked quality scores, the filtering could not match the filtering applied to full-length reads. To assign V/J genes and CDR3, sequences were annotated using PyIR, a Python wrapper for IgBLAST v1.9, with IMGT germline references. Reads were removed for weak V/J assignments (E-value above 1e-6), missing CDR3, stop codons, out-of-frame junctions, or ambiguous translated residues. V3J clonotypes were defined as sequences sharing an identical inferred V gene, J gene, and CDR3 amino acid sequence. To compute the percentage overlap between repertoires, the number of shared unique clonotypes was divided by the size of the smaller repertoire. Three approaches were used to assess repertoire richness: RTK rarefaction, the Chao1 estimator, and Recon v2.1 estimates of unobserved clonotypes. Generation probabilities were computed with OLGA for all TCRbeta clonotypes obtained by the gDNA method from several donors. Not all clones reach the TCRdb copy of this immuneACCESS table, which keeps in-frame sequences only. Checked studies attribute under half of the gap to unresolved V genes and leave the rest unexplained. V, J and clone size were drawn from that table, and D and trimming were deduced from the DNA. Within this sample are about 1.1 million clones, with roughly 80% of them counted one time only. The leading ten clones occupy 0.89% of the sample.

The donors were healthy, HIV-negative adults who had no recently reported acute infections or vaccinations. Every donor was a Caucasian adult residing in Nashville, Tennessee, USA. CD4+ T cells were enriched by magnetic negative selection; naive cells were then positively selected on CD45RA, and the negative fraction formed the memory subset. After blood collection by leukapheresis, PBMCs were isolated using Ficoll-Histopaque density gradient centrifugation and then cryopreserved in the vapor phase of liquid nitrogen. Analytical flow cytometry was used to check the purity and quantity of every magnetically sorted T cell population. Genomic DNA was isolated from each sorted fraction and quantified by UV absorbance on a Nanodrop 2000c. From the cysteine through the phenylalanine, the CDR3 covers 18 amino acids. The only DNA kept is the CDR3, 54 bases in frame from the first base. Looking up the germline V gene yields CDR1 MDHEN and CDR2 SYDVKM.

Comments on this clone: The target of this receptor is not known. Since a much larger clone is just one base distant, this may be a read error.

The chain couples TRBV28 to TRBJ2-5, with 7 central nucleotides matching TRBD2. TRBJ2-7 explains the end of the DNA better; the J call may be wrong. The clonotype comes from a man between 18 and 29 years old in good health. Some clones in this sample may be carry-over from other donors' samples. The sequenced sample was memory CD4+ T cells from PBMCs. The cell subset or site label for this specimen denotes: CD45RA-negative fraction. In nucleotides, the sequence is TGTGCCGGCAGTTTAAGCGGGACTTTCACATTTAACACCTACGAGCAGTACTTC. Translation gives CAGSLSGTFTFNTYEQYF.